This T cell receptor (beta chain) was identified during a study of T cells after yellow fever vaccination. Findings and caveats of the study: Relatively few clonotypes were ones that appeared in both CD4 and CD8 compartments.

TCRdb passed the 5' RACE reads through MiXCR, listing each CDR3 protein once. The sample yields 100,000 to 150,000 distinct CDR3 sequences, over 12% seen once. This CDR3 contains 12 residues. Looked up from germline, CDR1 is LGHDT and CDR2 is YNNKEL (reference sequence). The V and J ends lost 1 base and 9 bases respectively, with 7 bases between them. Details on this clonotype: What it binds is unknown.

This clonotype was obtained from a man aged 18 to 29 who received the YFV17D yellow fever vaccine. The chain recombines TRBV3-1 with TRBJ2-1; D call uncertain. The material was CD8+ T cells sorted from PBMCs, obtained 5 days after the yellow fever booster vaccination. CDR3 protein: CASSQGDGEQFF. The CDR3 region has the DNA TGTGCCAGCAGCCAAGGGGATGGTGAGCAGTTCTTC.